The 28 T cell receptor beta chains given below trace back to one sample, sequenced in a study of regulatory T cells in long-lasting Graves disease. Arm-PCR of CDR3 regions and iRepertoire HTBI primers were the basis on which TCR beta libraries were built. MiXCR was run by TCRdb on the multiplex PCR reads, yielding one entry per CDR3 protein. This sample yields 300,000 to 400,000 distinct CDR3 sequences, of which 15% to 20% are seen a single time; 30% belongs to the top ten. As to time point: newly diagnosed GD, antithyroid drugs for less than 3 months. The TCR library used RNA extracted from PBMCs. A further study also used this sample, focusing on T cells in Graves' hyperthyroidism and ophthalmopathy.

The material was peripheral blood mononuclear cells (PBMCs), obtained at new diagnosis, from a patient treated with antithyroid drugs. The receptors originated from a man aged 35 to 55 with Graves disease.

This clonotype was observed a handful of times. The gene calls are TRBV24-1 and TRBJ2-5, with 10 bases fitting TRBD2. V was clipped by 6 bases and J by 0 bases; unmatched bases: 0. Germline V gives CDR1 KGHDR, CDR2 SFDVKD. This CDR3 has 14 amino acids. CDR3 in DNA: TGTGCCACCAGTACTAGCGGGGACCAAGAGACCCAGTACTTC. It encodes CATSTSGDQETQYF.

This clonotype was seen many times. The CDR3 DNA is TGTGCCAGCAGCCGGGACCGTCACAATGAGCAGTTCTTC. Its protein is CASSRDRHNEQFF. J is TRBJ2-1 and V is TRBV3-1, with D tentatively TRBD1 or TRBD2 (5 bases each). The CDR3 contains 13 residues. V was shortened by 4 bases and J by 5 bases, with 9 bases between the two germline ends. Germline-derived CDR1 and CDR2 are LGHDT and YNNKEL (reference sequence).

This clonotype came up many times. The chain has TRBV3-1 and TRBJ1-6; D is uncertain. The CDR3 covers 15 residues. Per germline, CDR1 LGHDT and CDR2 YNNKEL (reference sequence). The V and J ends lost 1 base and 3 bases respectively, with 7 bases between them. The CDR3 region is CASSQGISYNSPLHF. DNA for the CDR3: TGTGCCAGCAGCCAAGGGATAAGCTATAATTCACCCCTCCACTTT.

The V gene is TRBV7-3, the J gene TRBJ1-6; 8 bases are a match to TRBD1. The CDR3 is 15 amino acids. Looked up from germline, CDR1 is SGHTA and CDR2 is FQGTGA. The J segment lost 3 bases and the V segment lost 4 bases, leaving 2 bases of the junction unmatched. The CDR3 sequence: CASSSDRVYNSPLHF. The CDR3 DNA follows: TGTGCCAGCAGCTCGGACAGGGTCTATAATTCACCCCTCCACTTT.

V and J are TRBV20-1 and TRBJ2-1, with 14 bases matching TRBD2. The germline gives CDR1 DFQATT, CDR2 SNEGSKA (reference sequence). The CDR3 spans 15 residues. V lost 6 bases to trimming and J lost 4 bases; unmatched junction nucleotides: 5. CDR3 coding DNA: TGCAGTGCGCCGACTAGCGGGGGGGGGTACAATGAGCAGTTCTTC. This codes for CSAPTSGGGYNEQFF.

This clonotype has just a few counts. The V gene is TRBV7-2, the J gene TRBJ2-1; a weak D match, TRBD2 (6 bases). Germline V gene data show CDR1 as SGHTA and CDR2 as FQGNSA. The CDR3 is 17 residues long. V was shortened by 5 bases and J by 9 bases, with 26 bases between the two germline ends. The CDR3 DNA reads as TGTGCCAGCAGCCCCCGGGGTGGCGGGGTCATGGTTGGTGAGCAGTTCTTC. Translation: CASSPRGGGVMVGEQFF.

This clonotype was recorded at least ten times. The chain joins TRBV28 to TRBJ2-4; perhaps TRBD2 as D (6 bases). Trimming took 4 bases from V and 8 from J, leaving 15 bases between them. The CDR3 sequence is 14 residues long. Germline values: CDR1 MDHEN, CDR2 SYDVKM. In DNA form, the CDR3 reads TGTGCCAGCAGTTCGCCCGGGGGAGGAGACATTCAGTACTTC. Its protein is CASSSPGGGDIQYF.

The chain has TRBV4-3 and TRBJ2-3; D ambiguous. Trimming left V 4 bases short and J 0 bases short, with 20 bases between. There are 18 residues in the CDR3. Germline CDR1 and CDR2: LGHNA and YSLEER. Written as DNA, the CDR3 is TGCGCCAGCAGCCTCGTTGACATAAGGGTTGCTAGCACAGATACGCAGTATTTT. Translated: CASSLVDIRVASTDTQYF.

Ten or more counts support this clonotype. The V call is TRBV20-1, the J call TRBJ2-5, with D maybe TRBD1 (6 bases). This CDR3 is 14 amino acids long. Germline V lookup: CDR1 DFQATT, CDR2 SNEGSKA (reference sequence). Trimming pared 4 bases from V and 0 bases from J, leaving 12 bases between. Here the CDR3 reads CSAIGQLYQETQYF. DNA for the CDR3: TGCAGTGCTATAGGACAGTTGTACCAAGAGACCCAGTACTTC.

This clonotype appeared many times. This chain links TRBV10-3 with TRBJ1-1; TRBD1 aligns across 7 bases. J gave up 10 bases and V 6 bases, and 11 bases lay outside the gene matches. The germline gives CDR1 ENHRY, CDR2 SYGVKD. The CDR3 runs to 13 residues. In DNA, the CDR3 is TGTGCCATCAGCAAGGAAGGGGGCGGAGTAGCTTTCTTT. This translates into CAISKEGGGVAFF.

V and J are TRBV20-1 and TRBJ1-6; 9 nucleotides align to TRBD1. Germline assignment: CDR1 DFQATT and CDR2 SNEGSKA (reference sequence). The junction had 9 bases not matched to a gene; V was cut back by 3 bases and J by 9 bases. This CDR3 has 15 amino acids. Written as DNA, the CDR3 is TGCAGTGCTAGGGAAGGGGACAGGGTTGGTTCACCCCTCCACTTT. This encodes CSAREGDRVGSPLHF.

This clonotype has ten or more counts. The chain employs TRBV12-3 or TRBV12-4 and TRBJ1-2, with TRBD1 matching over 12 bases. After removal of 4 bases from V and 4 bases from J, the junction contained 13 bases not matched to a gene. The CDR3 contains 18 residues. CDR3 in amino acids: CASSSGGTGGESSYGYTF. As DNA, the CDR3 is TGTGCCAGCAGTTCAGGCGGGACAGGGGGCGAATCAAGCTATGGCTACACCTTC.

In its sample, this clonotype was seen a few times. The chain carries TRBV5-1 and TRBJ1-1; D unclear. The CDR3 length is 14 residues. Germline lookup yields CDR1 SGHRS and CDR2 YFSETQ. Trimming shortened V by 2 bases and J by 1 base, and 9 bases separated the two germline ends. CDR3 sequence reads: CASSLQNPNTEAFF. The CDR3 nucleotides read TGCGCCAGCAGCTTACAGAACCCGAACACTGAAGCTTTCTTT. Full variable domain (rest looked up from reference TRBV5-1 and TRBJ1-1): KAGVTQTPRYLIKTRGQQVTLSCSPISGHRSVSWYQQTPGQGLQFLFEYFSETQRNKGNFPGRFSGRQFSNSRSEMNVSTLELGDSALYLCASSLQNPNTEAFFGQGTRLTVV.

This clonotype was recorded at least ten times. CDR3 bases: TGTGCCAGCAGTTTAGCCGGGACTACCTCTGGAAACACCATATATTTT. Translated, it gives CASSLAGTTSGNTIYF. This chain links TRBV12-3 or TRBV12-4 with TRBJ1-3; D perhaps matches TRBD1 (5 bases). Between the trimmed V and J ends, which lost 0 bases and 0 bases, there was a span of 9 bases. The CDR3 totals 16 residues.

The chain uses TRBV27 and TRBJ2-3; D ambiguous. CDR1 and CDR2 (germline): MNHEY, SMNVEV (reference sequence). CDR3 length: 19 residues. V was shortened by 6 bases and J by 4 bases, with 29 bases between the two germline ends. DNA of the CDR3: TGTGCCAGCAGCCCCATTACCCTCGCGGTCCGACTTGCGTCAGATACGCAGTATTTT. As protein: CASSPITLAVRLASDTQYF.

This sequence joins TRBV12-3 or TRBV12-4 and TRBJ1-2; 8 nucleotides match TRBD1. This CDR3 contains 14 residues. With V trimmed by 7 bases and J by 1 base, 5 bases remained unmatched. The CDR3 DNA reads as TGTGCCAGCAACGACAGGGGACTTAACTATGGCTACACCTTC. Amino acids: CASNDRGLNYGYTF.

This clonotype was detected ten times or more. The V call is TRBV5-1, the J call TRBJ1-1, with 9 bases that match TRBD1. Trimming removed 5 bases from V and 6 bases from J; junction bases left unmatched: 14. The CDR3 runs to 16 residues. CDR1 and CDR2 (germline): SGHRS, YFSETQ. CDR3 region: CASRFGGTGIGAEAFF. CDR3 sequence (DNA): TGCGCCAGCAGATTTGGTGGGACAGGGATAGGCGCTGAAGCTTTCTTT. Supplemented by reference TRBV5-1 and TRBJ1-1, the full variable domain reads KAGVTQTPRYLIKTRGQQVTLSCSPISGHRSVSWYQQTPGQGLQFLFEYFSETQRNKGNFPGRFSGRQFSNSRSEMNVSTLELGDSALYLCASRFGGTGIGAEAFFGQGTRLTVV.

This clonotype was found many times. The gene calls are TRBV11-2 and TRBJ2-7; 12 positions agree with TRBD1. V lost 3 bases, J lost 3 bases, and 3 bases stayed unmatched. The CDR3 contains 15 residues. Germline CDR1 is SGHAT and CDR2 is FQNNGV. DNA of the CDR3: TGTGCCAGCAGCTTCCGGGACAGGGGGCTCTACGAGCAGTACTTC. Its protein is CASSFRDRGLYEQYF.

The chain carries TRBV15 and TRBJ2-3; D perhaps matches TRBD2 (6 bases). The V and J ends lost 0 bases and 3 bases respectively, with 16 bases between them. The CDR3 extends over 17 amino acids. CDR1 LNHNV and CDR2 YYDKDF come from the germline V gene (reference sequence). The CDR3 region has the DNA TGTGCCACCAGCAGAGAGGGGATGGCACGGGGGACAGATACGCAGTATTTT. This gives the protein CATSREGMARGTDTQYF.

Ten or more counts support this clonotype. V and J are TRBV5-1 and TRBJ2-1; D is possibly TRBD2 (6 bases). The germline V gene encodes CDR1 SGHRS and CDR2 YFSETQ. V was trimmed by 4 bases and J by 8 bases, leaving 13 bases between them. The length of the CDR3 is 13 residues. The CDR3 sequence is CASSLTSTYEQFF. The CDR3, as DNA: TGCGCCAGCAGCCTAACTAGCACCTATGAGCAGTTCTTC.

This clonotype was picked up a small number of times. The chain carries TRBV12-3 or TRBV12-4 and TRBJ2-7; the D call may be TRBD1 or TRBD2 (5 bases each). V was clipped by 5 bases and J by 0 bases, with 14 bases between them. The CDR3 has 15 amino acids. Written as DNA, the CDR3 is TGTGCCAGCAGTCAACGGGACGGCCTCTCCTACGAGCAGTACTTC. It specifies CASSQRDGLSYEQYF.

This clonotype showed up many times. CDR3 in amino acids: CASSVGGDGPQETQYF. The CDR3 region has the DNA TGTGCCAGCAGCGTAGGTGGGGACGGTCCCCAAGAGACCCAGTACTTC. The chain couples TRBV9 to TRBJ2-5, with D tentatively TRBD1 or TRBD2 (5 bases each). Trimming stripped 0 bases from V and 1 base from J, with 13 bases between. The CDR3 totals 16 residues. Germline-derived CDR1 and CDR2 are SGDLS and YYNGEE.

This rearrangement joins TRBV5-1 to TRBJ2-3; D ambiguous. From germline, CDR1 is SGHRS and CDR2 YFSETQ. The CDR3 totals 14 residues. V was trimmed by 0 bases and J by 5 bases, leaving 10 bases between them. CDR3 region: CASSLGRSEDTQYF. Written as DNA, the CDR3 is TGCGCCAGCAGCTTGGGAAGGTCAGAAGATACGCAGTATTTT.

This clonotype was detected many times. The gene calls are TRBV24-1 and TRBJ2-5; TRBD2 matches 9 bases. The CDR3 spans 13 residues. J lost 2 bases, V lost 9 bases, and 3 bases had no gene match. Germline loops: CDR1 KGHDR, CDR2 SFDVKD. In DNA form, the CDR3 reads TGTGCCACCCAGCGGGGGGTTCAAGAGACCCAGTACTTC. It is translated as CATQRGVQETQYF.

In this sample, this clonotype turned up a few times. The gene calls are TRBV27 and TRBJ1-5; unclear D gene. Germline V gives CDR1 MNHEY, CDR2 SMNVEV (reference sequence). CDR3 length: 15 amino acids. V was cut by 6 bases and J by 0 bases, with 12 bases left in between. CDR3 DNA sequence: TGTGCCAGCAGCCTCTCCCCCCTTAGCAATCAGCCCCAGCATTTT. It codes for CASSLSPLSNQPQHF.

Ten or more counts support this clonotype. The V and J genes are TRBV6-2 or TRBV6-3 and TRBJ2-7; the D gene is possibly TRBD2 (7 bases). Per the germline V gene, CDR1 is MNHEY and CDR2 is SVGEGT. CDR3 size: 16 residues. The ends were cut back, 7 bases at V and 1 base at J, with 20 bases in the middle. CDR3 amino acids: CASTNPIGGRSYEQYF. Written as DNA, the CDR3 is TGTGCCAGCACCAACCCCATCGGGGGGCGGTCCTACGAGCAGTACTTC.

Many counts were recorded for this clonotype. The chain couples TRBV24-1 to TRBJ2-7; TRBD1 agrees at 7 bases. The CDR3 extends over 15 amino acids. In germline, CDR1 is KGHDR, CDR2 SFDVKD. V shed 4 bases and J 3 bases; nucleotides not matched to a gene: 8. The chain's CDR3 is CATSEAGTEIYEQYF. Written as DNA, the CDR3 is TGTGCCACCAGTGAAGCCGGGACAGAGATCTACGAGCAGTACTTC.

This chain uses TRBV12-3 or TRBV12-4 with TRBJ2-5, with 12 bases matching TRBD2. J was trimmed by 5 bases and V by 5 bases; bases with no gene match: 6. The CDR3 consists of 15 residues. For the CDR3, the DNA is TGTGCCAGCAGTATACTAGCGGGGGGCAGGGAGACCCAGTACTTC. Translation gives CASSILAGGRETQYF.